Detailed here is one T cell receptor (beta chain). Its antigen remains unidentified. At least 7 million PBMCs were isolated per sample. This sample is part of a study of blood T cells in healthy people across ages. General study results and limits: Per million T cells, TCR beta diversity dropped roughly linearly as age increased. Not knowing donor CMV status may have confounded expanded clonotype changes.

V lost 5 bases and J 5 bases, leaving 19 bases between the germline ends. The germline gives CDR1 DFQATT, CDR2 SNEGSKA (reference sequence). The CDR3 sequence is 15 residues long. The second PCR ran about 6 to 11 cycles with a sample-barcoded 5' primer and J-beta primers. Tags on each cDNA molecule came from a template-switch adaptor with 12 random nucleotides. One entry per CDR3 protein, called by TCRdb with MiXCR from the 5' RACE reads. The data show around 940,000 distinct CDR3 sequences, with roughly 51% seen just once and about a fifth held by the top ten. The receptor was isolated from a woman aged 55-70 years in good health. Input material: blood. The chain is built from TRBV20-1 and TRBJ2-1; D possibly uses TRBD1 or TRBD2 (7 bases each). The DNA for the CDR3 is TGCAGTGCTTTCCAGGGGAGGGGGCGCAACAATGAGCAGTTCTTC. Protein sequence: CSAFQGRGRNNEQFF.